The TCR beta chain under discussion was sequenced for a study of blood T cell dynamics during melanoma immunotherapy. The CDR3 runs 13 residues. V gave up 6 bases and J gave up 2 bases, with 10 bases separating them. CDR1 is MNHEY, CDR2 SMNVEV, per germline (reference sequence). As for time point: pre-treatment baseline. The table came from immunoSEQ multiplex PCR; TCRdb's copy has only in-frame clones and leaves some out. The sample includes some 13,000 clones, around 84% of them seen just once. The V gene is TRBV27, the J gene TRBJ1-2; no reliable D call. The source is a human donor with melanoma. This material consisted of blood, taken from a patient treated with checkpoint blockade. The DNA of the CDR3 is TGTGCCAGCAGCAACACGGGGAACTATGGCTACACCTTC. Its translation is CASSNTGNYGYTF.